The entry that follows covers one T cell receptor beta chain sequence. Its antigen is not known. This sample stems from a study of neurological immune-mediated disorders. The cDNA came from 5'RACE, which used 10-nucleotide random UMIs. Using its own MiXCR run on the 5' RACE reads, TCRdb lists one record per CDR3 protein. The sample records approximately 80,000 distinct CDR3 sequences, 4.3% being singletons. The time point was: longitudinal time-point 3. The CDR3 is 15 residues long. V dropped 3 bases and J dropped 2; count of bases not matched to a gene: 6. CDR1 and CDR2 from the germline V gene are SGHDT and YYEEEE. Study findings and constraints: Whereas HTLV-1-associated myelopathy showed the most TCR clonal expansion, multiple sclerosis showed the least, with levels below those of healthy controls.

The V call is TRBV5-6, the J call TRBJ2-5, with TRBD2 matching 8 bases. This receptor was taken from a woman aged 55 to 70 with multiple sclerosis. Sequenced material: PBMCs. CDR3 DNA sequence: TGTGCCAGCAGCTCTACTAGCGGAGGACAAGAGACCCAGTACTTC. The encoded protein is CASSSTSGGQETQYF.